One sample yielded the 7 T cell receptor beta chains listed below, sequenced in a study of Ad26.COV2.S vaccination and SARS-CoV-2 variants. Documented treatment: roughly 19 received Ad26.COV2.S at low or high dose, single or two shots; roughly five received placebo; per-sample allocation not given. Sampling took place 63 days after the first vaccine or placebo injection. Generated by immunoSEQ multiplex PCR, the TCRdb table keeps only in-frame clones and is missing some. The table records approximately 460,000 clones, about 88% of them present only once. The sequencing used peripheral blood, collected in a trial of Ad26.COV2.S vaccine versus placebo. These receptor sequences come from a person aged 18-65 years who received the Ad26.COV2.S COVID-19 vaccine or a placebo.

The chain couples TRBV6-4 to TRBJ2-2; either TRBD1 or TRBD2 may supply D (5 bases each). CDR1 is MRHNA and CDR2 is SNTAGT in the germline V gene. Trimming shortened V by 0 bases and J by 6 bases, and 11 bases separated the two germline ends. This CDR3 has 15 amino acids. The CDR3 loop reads CASSDSFGTAGELFF. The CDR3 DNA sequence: TGTGCCAGCAGTGACTCGTTCGGGACCGCCGGGGAGCTGTTTTTT.

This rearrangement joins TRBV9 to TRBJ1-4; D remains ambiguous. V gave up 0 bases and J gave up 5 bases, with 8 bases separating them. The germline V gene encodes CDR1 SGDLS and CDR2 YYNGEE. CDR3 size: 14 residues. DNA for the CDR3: TGTGCCAGCAGCGTAGATAACGGGAATGAAAAACTGTTTTTT. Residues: CASSVDNGNEKLFF.

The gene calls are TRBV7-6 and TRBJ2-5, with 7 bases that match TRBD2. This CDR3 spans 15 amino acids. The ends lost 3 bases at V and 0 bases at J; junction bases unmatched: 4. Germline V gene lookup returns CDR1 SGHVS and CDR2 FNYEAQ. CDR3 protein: CASSLEGRDQETQYF. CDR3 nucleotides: TGTGCCAGCAGCTTGGAGGGGAGGGACCAAGAGACCCAGTACTTC.

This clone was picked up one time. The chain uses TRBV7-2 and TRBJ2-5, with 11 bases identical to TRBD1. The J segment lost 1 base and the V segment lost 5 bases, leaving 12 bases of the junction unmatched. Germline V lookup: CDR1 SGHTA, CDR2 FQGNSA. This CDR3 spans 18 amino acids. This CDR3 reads CASSPRPGTGGTQETQYF. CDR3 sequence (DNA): TGTGCCAGCAGCCCAAGACCCGGGACAGGGGGGACCCAAGAGACCCAGTACTTC.

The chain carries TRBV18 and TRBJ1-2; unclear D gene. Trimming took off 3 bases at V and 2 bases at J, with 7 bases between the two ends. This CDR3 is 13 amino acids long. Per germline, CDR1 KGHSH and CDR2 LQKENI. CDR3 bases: TGTGCCAGCTCACCGGCAGTCAACTATGGCTACACCTTC. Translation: CASSPAVNYGYTF.

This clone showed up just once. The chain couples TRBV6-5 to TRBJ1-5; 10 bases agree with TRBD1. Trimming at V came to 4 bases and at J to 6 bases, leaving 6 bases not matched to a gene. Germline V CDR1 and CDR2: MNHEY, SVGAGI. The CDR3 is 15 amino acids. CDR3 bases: TGTGCCAGCAGTTTAACCGGGACAGGGGTTCAGCCCCAGCATTTT. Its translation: CASSLTGTGVQPQHF.

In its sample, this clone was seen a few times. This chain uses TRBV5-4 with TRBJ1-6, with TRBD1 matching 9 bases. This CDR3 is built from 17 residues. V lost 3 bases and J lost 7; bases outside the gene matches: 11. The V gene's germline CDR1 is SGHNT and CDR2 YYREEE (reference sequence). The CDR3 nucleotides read TGTGCCAGCAGCTCGGGAGGGACAGGGAGGACCAATTCACCCCTCCACTTT. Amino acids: CASSSGGTGRTNSPLHF.